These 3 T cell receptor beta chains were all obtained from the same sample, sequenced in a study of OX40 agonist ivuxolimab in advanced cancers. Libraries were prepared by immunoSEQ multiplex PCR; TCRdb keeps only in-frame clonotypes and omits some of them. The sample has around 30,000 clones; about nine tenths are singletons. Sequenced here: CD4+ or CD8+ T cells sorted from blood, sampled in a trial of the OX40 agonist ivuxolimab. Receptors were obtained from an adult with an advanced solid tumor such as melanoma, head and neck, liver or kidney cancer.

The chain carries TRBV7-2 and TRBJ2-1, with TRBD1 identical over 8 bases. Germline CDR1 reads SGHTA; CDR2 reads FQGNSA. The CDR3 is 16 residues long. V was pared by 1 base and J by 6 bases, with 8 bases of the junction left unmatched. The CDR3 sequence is CASSLVGRGRVNEQFF. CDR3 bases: TGTGCCAGCAGCTTAGTCGGCAGGGGGCGCGTCAATGAGCAGTTCTTC.

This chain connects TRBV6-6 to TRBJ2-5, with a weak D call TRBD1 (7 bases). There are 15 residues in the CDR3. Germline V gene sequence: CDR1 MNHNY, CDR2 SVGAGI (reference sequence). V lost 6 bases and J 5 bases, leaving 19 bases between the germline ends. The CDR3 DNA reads TGTGCCAGCAGCCACATAACAGGGGCGGGGGAGACCCAGTACTTC. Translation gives CASSHITGAGETQYF.

The CDR3 DNA reads TGCAGCGTTGATGTAGCTTCCCGCACAGATACGCAGTATTTT. Encoded protein: CSVDVASRTDTQYF. The chain joins TRBV29-1 to TRBJ2-3; unclear D gene. V was pared by 3 bases and J by 1 base, with 11 bases between. The CDR3 extends over 14 amino acids. CDR1 and CDR2 (germline): SQVTM, ANQGSEA.